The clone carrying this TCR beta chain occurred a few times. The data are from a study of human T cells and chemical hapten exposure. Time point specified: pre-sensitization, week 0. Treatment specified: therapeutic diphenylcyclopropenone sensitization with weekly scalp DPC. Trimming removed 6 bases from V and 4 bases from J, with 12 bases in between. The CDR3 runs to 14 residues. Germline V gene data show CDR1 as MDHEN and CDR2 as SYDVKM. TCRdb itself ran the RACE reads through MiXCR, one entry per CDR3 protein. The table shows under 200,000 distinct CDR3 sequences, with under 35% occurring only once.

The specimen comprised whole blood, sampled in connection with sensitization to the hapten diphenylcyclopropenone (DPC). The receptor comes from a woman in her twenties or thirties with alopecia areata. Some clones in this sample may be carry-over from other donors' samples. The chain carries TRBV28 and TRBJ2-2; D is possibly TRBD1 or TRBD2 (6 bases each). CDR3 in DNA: TGTGCCAGCAGCACCGGGGGCTTCACCGGGGAGCTGTTTTTT. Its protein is CASSTGGFTGELFF.